This TCR beta chain is drawn from a study of blood T cell repertoires in COVID-19. The wider study: Collection of acute and convalescent COVID-19 samples took place in the United States, Italy and Spain. T cells, B-cell-depleted T cells, or PBMCs supplied cDNA or gDNA.

This clone has a single count. The V gene's germline CDR1 is MNHEY and CDR2 SVGEGT. The J segment lost 11 bases and the V segment lost 0 bases, leaving 13 bases of the junction unmatched. CDR3 length: 17 amino acids. Source study methods: Scientists estimated how many nucleated cells there were by amplifying reference gene primers. Only in-frame clones appear in the TCRdb table, and some are missing; sequencing was by immunoSEQ multiplex PCR. V, J and clone size are taken as reported in that table, and D and trimming were inferred from the DNA itself. Here the sample spans over 65,000 clones, 75% to 90% being singletons.

Source material: peripheral blood. The TCR sequence derives from a woman aged 40 to 50 with active or convalescent COVID-19. The genes are TRBV6-2 or TRBV6-3 and TRBJ1-1, with TRBD1 matching over 12 bases. Here the CDR3 reads CASSYSIPQPGQGAAFF. Written as DNA, the CDR3 is TGTGCCAGCAGTTACTCGATTCCTCAACCGGGACAGGGGGCGGCTTTCTTT.